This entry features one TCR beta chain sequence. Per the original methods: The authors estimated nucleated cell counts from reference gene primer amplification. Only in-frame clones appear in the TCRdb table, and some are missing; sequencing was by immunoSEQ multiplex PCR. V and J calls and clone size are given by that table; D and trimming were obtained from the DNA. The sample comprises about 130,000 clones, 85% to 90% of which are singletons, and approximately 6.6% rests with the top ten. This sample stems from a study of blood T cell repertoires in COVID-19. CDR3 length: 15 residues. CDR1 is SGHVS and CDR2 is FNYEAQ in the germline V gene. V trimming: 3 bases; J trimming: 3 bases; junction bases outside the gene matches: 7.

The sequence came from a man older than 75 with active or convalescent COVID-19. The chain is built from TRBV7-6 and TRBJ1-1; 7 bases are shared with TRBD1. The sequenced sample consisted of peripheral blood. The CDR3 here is CASSFQGGKDTEAFF. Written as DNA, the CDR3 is TGTGCCAGCAGCTTCCAGGGGGGCAAGGACACTGAAGCTTTCTTT.